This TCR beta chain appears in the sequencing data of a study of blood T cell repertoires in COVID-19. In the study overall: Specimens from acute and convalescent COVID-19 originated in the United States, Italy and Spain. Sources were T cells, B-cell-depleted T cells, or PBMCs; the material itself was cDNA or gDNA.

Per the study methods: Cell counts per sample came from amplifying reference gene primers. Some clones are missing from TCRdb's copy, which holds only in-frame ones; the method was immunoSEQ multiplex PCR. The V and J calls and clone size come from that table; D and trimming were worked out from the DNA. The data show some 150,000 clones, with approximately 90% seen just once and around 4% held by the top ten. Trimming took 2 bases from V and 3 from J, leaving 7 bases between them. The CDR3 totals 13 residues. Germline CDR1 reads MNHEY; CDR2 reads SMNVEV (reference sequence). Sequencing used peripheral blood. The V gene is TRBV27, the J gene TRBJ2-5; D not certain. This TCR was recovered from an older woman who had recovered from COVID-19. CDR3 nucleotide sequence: TGTGCCAGCAGTTTAGTTAATGAAGAGACCCAGTACTTC. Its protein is CASSLVNEETQYF.